The 22 T cell receptor beta chains listed next were all sequenced from one sample in a study of metastatic and nonmetastatic thyroid tumors. TCRdb re-clonotyped the PCR reads through MiXCR. The table shows 90,000 or so clones, with 7.5% to 9% occurring only once. None of the patients had undergone any treatment ahead of thyroid surgery. Sequencing was performed on blood. All receptors derive from a female donor with papillary thyroid cancer or a benign thyroid nodule (not recorded which). Some clones in this sample may be carry-over from other donors' samples.

Ten or more counts support this clone. The chain links TRBV6-5 to TRBJ2-7; TRBD1 matches at 8 bases. J was trimmed by 6 bases and V by 2 bases; bases with no gene match: 9. The CDR3 is 15 residues long. The germline V gene encodes CDR1 MNHEY and CDR2 SVGAGI. CDR3 sequence: CASSYATGVGSEQYF. The CDR3 region has the DNA TGTGCCAGCAGTTACGCGACAGGGGTAGGTAGCGAGCAGTACTTC.

This clone was detected many times. The rearrangement links TRBV9 to TRBJ2-7; D remains unclear. The CDR3 spans 13 residues. Germline V lookup: CDR1 SGDLS, CDR2 YYNGEE. V was shortened by 0 bases and J by 0 bases, with 4 bases between the two germline ends. CDR3 nucleotides: TGTGCCAGCAGCGTAGGGGGCTCCTACGAGCAGTACTTC. This translates into CASSVGGSYEQYF.

Concerning this clone: Relative to the germline gene, one junction end is altered; a read error may explain this. The rearrangement joins TRBV7-6 to TRBJ2-3, with TRBD1 identical over 10 bases. Germline V CDR1 and CDR2: SGHVS, FNYEAQ. The CDR3 contains 18 residues. The CDR3 DNA is TGTGCTAGCAGCGCGAGGACTCCGGGACAGGGGTTTTCAGATACGCAGTATTTT. It yields the protein CASSARTPGQGFSDTQYF.

This clone was observed a few times. This could be a read error, since a much larger clone is one nucleotide away. V and J are TRBV28 and TRBJ2-5; TRBD1 agrees at 7 bases. There are 14 residues in the CDR3. V lost 6 bases to trimming and J lost 5 bases; unmatched junction nucleotides: 9. Germline lookup yields CDR1 MDHEN and CDR2 SYDVKM. The CDR3: CASSTFQGVETQYF. Written as DNA, the CDR3 is TGTGCCAGCAGCACTTTCCAGGGGGTCGAGACCCAGTACTTC.

This clone was seen at least ten times. The V call is TRBV14, the J call TRBJ2-5, with TRBD2 identical over 14 bases. This CDR3 spans 20 amino acids. The V gene's germline CDR1 is SGHDN and CDR2 FVKESK. Trimming at V came to 1 base and at J to 1 base, leaving 11 bases not matched to a gene. The CDR3 sequence is CASSQGLAGGLPSFQETQYF. The DNA for the CDR3 is TGTGCCAGCAGCCAAGGACTAGCGGGGGGGTTACCCTCCTTCCAAGAGACCCAGTACTTC.

This clone has a count of ten or more. The CDR3 nucleotides read TGCAGTGCTAGAGATCCCGGGACTAGCGGGGACCACAATGAGCAGTTCTTC. This codes for CSARDPGTSGDHNEQFF. This chain links TRBV20-1 with TRBJ2-1; 13 bases agree with TRBD2. Germline V gives CDR1 DFQATT, CDR2 SNEGSKA (reference sequence). This CDR3 region has 17 residues. Trimming cost V 0 bases and J 5 bases; bases outside gene matches: 7.

The sample holds many counts of this clone. This chain links TRBV11-2 with TRBJ1-2; the D gene is possibly TRBD1 (5 bases). The germline V gene encodes CDR1 SGHAT and CDR2 FQNNGV. V was trimmed by 3 bases and J by 4 bases, leaving 9 bases between them. The CDR3 covers 13 residues. The CDR3 loop is CASSFRGGYGYTF. CDR3 nucleotide sequence: TGTGCCAGCAGCTTTAGGGGCGGCTATGGCTACACCTTC.

This chain joins TRBV19 and TRBJ2-1, with TRBD1 matching over 7 bases. The V gene's germline CDR1 is LNHDA and CDR2 SQIVND (reference sequence). The J segment lost 6 bases and the V segment lost 0 bases, leaving 8 bases of the junction unmatched. CDR3 length equals 16 residues. CDR3 amino acids: CASSIEVLAGGNEQFF. The CDR3 bases are TGTGCCAGTAGTATAGAAGTCCTGGCAGGGGGCAATGAGCAGTTCTTC.

This clone was detected many times. This chain joins TRBV28 and TRBJ2-2; 10 nucleotides match TRBD2. Germline lookup yields CDR1 MDHEN and CDR2 SYDVKM. The trim removed 2 bases at V and 3 bases at J, leaving 0 bases unmatched. This CDR3 has 15 amino acids. The CDR3 nucleotides read TGTGCCAGCAGTTTAGGGACTAGCGACACCGGGGAGCTGTTTTTT. It encodes CASSLGTSDTGELFF.

This clone appeared many times. The genes are TRBV15 and TRBJ2-1, with unresolved D. Deletions cut 0 bases from V and 11 bases from J, with 8 bases between. The CDR3 length is 12 residues. The germline V gene encodes CDR1 LNHNV and CDR2 YYDKDF (reference sequence). CDR3 DNA: TGTGCCACCAGCAGAGATTTACAGAAGCAGTTCTTC. Its translation is CATSRDLQKQFF.

This clone showed up just a few times. This may be a read error, as it is one base from a much larger clone. The J gene is TRBJ1-4, the V gene TRBV6-4; D not certain. Looked up from germline, CDR1 is MRHNA and CDR2 is SNTAGT. Trimming stripped 2 bases from V and 2 bases from J, with 3 bases between. The CDR3 totals 13 residues. In DNA form, the CDR3 reads TGTGCCAGCAGTGACAGTACTAATGAAAAACTGTTTTTT. This gives the protein CASSDSTNEKLFF.

This chain uses TRBV2 with TRBJ2-1; TRBD2 matches 8 bases. After removal of 5 bases from V and 8 bases from J, the junction contained 14 bases not matched to a gene. CDR3 length: 16 residues. Germline V CDR1 and CDR2: SNHLY, FYNNEI. CDR3 DNA sequence: TGTGCCAGCAGTACACCTACGGGGGGGCTATTAGATGAGCAGTTCTTC. It codes for CASSTPTGGLLDEQFF.

The CDR3 region has the DNA TGTGCCAGCAGTTCCAACGGGACAGCTACCTACGAGCAGTACTTC. Translation: CASSSNGTATYEQYF. The rearrangement joins TRBV28 to TRBJ2-7; 7 bases align to TRBD1. The CDR3 has 15 amino acids. Trimming cost V 4 bases and J 2 bases; bases outside gene matches: 8. Germline assignment: CDR1 MDHEN and CDR2 SYDVKM.

The V call is TRBV18, the J call TRBJ1-1; D gene unclear. This CDR3 contains 13 residues. The V gene lost 4 bases and the J gene lost 1 base, with 7 bases spanning the gap. Germline V gene sequence: CDR1 KGHSH, CDR2 LQKENI. The CDR3 DNA follows: TGTGCCAGCTCACAGACCCAGAACACTGAAGCTTTCTTT. Translation: CASSQTQNTEAFF.

In this sample, this clone turned up many times. CDR3 nucleotides: TGTGCCAGCAGCCACCCGGGACAGGCCTACGAGCAGTACTTC. Protein sequence: CASSHPGQAYEQYF. The chain is built from TRBV6-1 and TRBJ2-7, with 8 bases that match TRBD1. The CDR3 totals 14 residues. Germline-derived CDR1 and CDR2 are MNHNS and SASEGT. Trimming removed 6 bases from V and 2 bases from J; junction bases left unmatched: 6.

This clone was observed many times. V is TRBV6-1 and J is TRBJ1-4; weak D call: TRBD1 (5 bases). V was shortened by 4 bases and J by 10 bases, with 7 bases between the two germline ends. The CDR3 length is 11 residues. Germline V gives CDR1 MNHNS, CDR2 SASEGT. This chain's CDR3 is CASSGDGKLFF. The CDR3 bases are TGTGCCAGCAGTGGGGACGGAAAACTGTTTTTT.

Note on this clone: This may come from a read error, since a much larger clone is one base off. The chain uses TRBV6-6 and TRBJ2-3, with D uncertain. Germline CDR1 and CDR2: MNHNY and SVGAGI (reference sequence). The CDR3 loop spans 11 amino acids. CDR3 protein: CASSYSDTRYF. CDR3 coding DNA: TGTGCCAGCAGTTACTCGGATACGCGGTATTTT.

This clone was detected many times. The rearrangement joins TRBV30 to TRBJ1-4, with D unresolved. CDR3 length equals 11 residues. Trimming stripped 2 bases from V and 8 bases from J, with 6 bases between. Looked up from germline, CDR1 is GTSNPN and CDR2 is SVGIG (reference sequence). Here the CDR3 reads CAWSMTEKLFF. The DNA for the CDR3 is TGTGCCTGGAGTATGACGGAAAAACTGTTTTTT.

This clone was picked up many times. The CDR3 sequence: CAIDRFYEQYF. CDR3 DNA sequence: TGTGCCATAGACAGATTCTACGAGCAGTACTTC. The chain joins TRBV7-9 to TRBJ2-7; tentatively, D is TRBD1 (5 bases). Germline CDR1 reads SEHNR; CDR2 reads FQNEAQ (reference sequence). The CDR3 has 11 amino acids. Between the trimmed V and J ends, which lost 10 bases and 3 bases, there was a span of 10 bases.

This clone was seen a few times. The rearrangement uses TRBV27 and TRBJ1-1, with 9 bases lining up with TRBD1. The V gene end was trimmed by 5 bases and the J gene end by 3 bases; junction bases not matched to a gene: 7. This CDR3 spans 15 amino acids. CDR1 is MNHEY and CDR2 is SMNVEV in the germline V gene (reference sequence). The CDR3 DNA is TGTGCCAGCAGTGTCTACAGGGGGCGTTACACTGAAGCTTTCTTT. It yields the protein CASSVYRGRYTEAFF.

In its sample, this clone was seen many times. This could be a read error, since a much larger clone is one nucleotide away. V is TRBV6-1 and J is TRBJ1-6; no reliable D call. Per germline, CDR1 MNHNS and CDR2 SASEGT. The ends were cut back, 3 bases at V and 13 bases at J, with 16 bases in the middle. The CDR3 is made up of 14 amino acids. The DNA for the CDR3 is TGTGCCAGCAGTGAGGCGACCGAAAGGGCCCCCCTCCACTTT. Protein: CASSEATERAPLHF.

This clone was seen many times. The genes are TRBV19 and TRBJ2-3, with 10 bases matching TRBD1. The CDR3 has 15 residues. The junction had 4 bases not matched to a gene; V was cut back by 3 bases and J by 4 bases. From germline, CDR1 is LNHDA and CDR2 SQIVND (reference sequence). Here the CDR3 reads CASSIRDRGSDTQYF. The CDR3 DNA is TGTGCCAGTAGTATCCGGGACAGGGGATCAGATACGCAGTATTTT.